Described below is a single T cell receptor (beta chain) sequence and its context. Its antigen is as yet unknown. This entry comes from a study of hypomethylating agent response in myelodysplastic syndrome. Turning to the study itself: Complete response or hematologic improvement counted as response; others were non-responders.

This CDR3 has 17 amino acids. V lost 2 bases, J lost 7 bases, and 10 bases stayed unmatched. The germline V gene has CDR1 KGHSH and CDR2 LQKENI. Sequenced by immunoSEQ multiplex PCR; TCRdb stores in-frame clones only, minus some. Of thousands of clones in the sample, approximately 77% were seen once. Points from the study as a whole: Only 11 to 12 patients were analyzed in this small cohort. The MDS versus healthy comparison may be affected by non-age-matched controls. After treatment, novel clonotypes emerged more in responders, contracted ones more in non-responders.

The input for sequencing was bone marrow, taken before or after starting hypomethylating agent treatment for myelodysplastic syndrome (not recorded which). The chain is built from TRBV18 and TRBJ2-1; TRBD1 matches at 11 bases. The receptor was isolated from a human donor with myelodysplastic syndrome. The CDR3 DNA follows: TGTGCCAGCTCACCATTGAGCCGGGACAGGGGGAAGAATGAGCAGTTCTTC. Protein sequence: CASSPLSRDRGKNEQFF.